These 3 T cell receptor beta chains came from one sample sequenced in a study of blood T cells in healthy people across ages. Primed by a sample-barcoded 5' primer and a J-beta primer mix, a second PCR proceeded for about 7 to 12 cycles. Via MiXCR, TCRdb re-called the 5' RACE reads, giving one row per CDR3 protein. The table shows fewer than 900,000 distinct CDR3 sequences, with approximately 50% occurring only once. Sequenced material: blood. The receptors were gathered from a woman in her sixties or seventies in good health.

The CDR3 DNA reads as TGTGCCAGCAGCCAAGAGCGGAGGAGGGTTAATGAGCAGTTCTTC. Amino acids: CASSQERRRVNEQFF. The chain couples TRBV4-2 to TRBJ2-1, with a weak D call TRBD2 (6 bases). With 0 bases removed from V and 7 bases from J, the gap between germline ends came to 13 bases. The CDR3 sequence is 15 residues long. Germline V gene sequence: CDR1 LGHNA, CDR2 YNFKEQ.

Only a few counts were recorded for this clonotype. DNA for the CDR3: TGCGCCAGCAGCTTGGCCCCCCCTAGCCCGGGATCATCGCAGTATTTT. Protein sequence: CASSLAPPSPGSSQYF. The chain links TRBV5-1 to TRBJ2-3; a weak D match, TRBD2 (5 bases). Trimming stripped 0 bases from V and 10 bases from J, with 21 bases between. The length of the CDR3 is 16 residues. CDR1 SGHRS and CDR2 YFSETQ come from the germline V gene. The full variable domain, its missing parts supplied by reference TRBV5-1 and TRBJ2-3, is KAGVTQTPRYLIKTRGQQVTLSCSPISGHRSVSWYQQTPGQGLQFLFEYFSETQRNKGNFPGRFSGRQFSNSRSEMNVSTLELGDSALYLCASSLAPPSPGSSQYFGPGTRLTVL.

The CDR3 coding sequence is TGCAGTGCTAGGGAGCCGCGCGCTAGCGGGACCAGTGAGCAGTTCTTC. Amino acid sequence: CSAREPRASGTSEQFF. The chain uses TRBV20-1 and TRBJ2-1, with TRBD2 matching 9 bases. V was pared by 3 bases and J by 9 bases, with 15 bases of the junction left unmatched. Per germline, CDR1 DFQATT and CDR2 SNEGSKA (reference sequence). The length of the CDR3 is 16 residues.